The 8 T cell receptor beta chains below all came from one sample that was sequenced in a study of blood T cell repertoires in COVID-19 (TCRdb year 2020). Libraries were built with the immunoSEQ multiplex PCR assay. TCRdb retrieved this table from immuneACCESS and kept in-frame rearrangements only. Not all clones are present; in checked studies, unresolved V genes account for under half, and no reason is known for the remainder. Across this sample there are some 150,000 clones, with around 83% seen only once. The top ten clones comprise approximately 16% of the sample. Sample: PBMCs or T cells enriched from blood (not recorded which). These receptors all come from a man aged 45 to 65 who had recovered from COVID-19.

This sequence joins TRBV13 and TRBJ1-6; D unclear. The germline V gene encodes CDR1 PRHDT and CDR2 FYEKMQ (reference sequence). V lost 6 bases and J lost 10, with 19 bases in between. This CDR3 has 15 residues. CDR3 residues: CASRHRAAGKSPLHF. Written as DNA, the CDR3 is TGTGCCAGCAGACATCGGGCCGCGGGGAAGTCACCCCTCCACTTT. Together with reference TRBV13 and TRBJ1-6, the CDR3 gives the full variable domain: AAGVIQSPRHLIKEKRETATLKCYPIPRHDTVYWYQQGPGQDPQFLISFYEKMQSDKGSIPDRFSAQQFSDYHSELNMSSLELGDSALYFCASRHRAAGKSPLHFGNGTRLTVT.

The rearrangement joins TRBV15 to TRBJ1-5; perhaps TRBD1 as D (6 bases). The CDR3 contains 19 residues. CDR1 and CDR2 (germline): LNHNV, YYDKDF (reference sequence). V lost 4 bases and J lost 0, with 22 bases in between. DNA of the CDR3: TGTGCCACCAGCACAAACCGGGACACCTTAGCTTATAGCAATCAGCCCCAGCATTTT. It translates to CATSTNRDTLAYSNQPQHF. Using reference TRBV15 and TRBJ1-5 for the parts outside the CDR3, the full variable domain is DAMVIQNPRYQVTQFGKPVTLSCSQTLNHNVMYWYQQKSSQAPKLLFHYYDKDFNNEADTPDNFQSRRPNTSFCFLDIRSPGLGDTAMYLCATSTNRDTLAYSNQPQHFGDGTRLSIL.

The chain employs TRBV10-3 and TRBJ1-2; possible D gene TRBD1, 5 bases. This CDR3 is 15 amino acids long. V was cut by 4 bases and J by 8 bases, with 20 bases left in between. Germline lookup yields CDR1 ENHRY and CDR2 SYGVKD. Written as DNA, the CDR3 is TGTGCCATCAGTGGAGACAGCAGGCTGGGAGGCGGCTACACCTTC. The encoded protein is CAISGDSRLGGGYTF.

This rearrangement joins TRBV11-1 to TRBJ2-7; a weak D match, TRBD1 (6 bases). Germline V lookup: CDR1 SGHAT, CDR2 FQDESV (reference sequence). The CDR3 has 15 amino acids. Trimming stripped 4 bases from V and 2 bases from J, with 15 bases between. The CDR3 loop reads CASSSFGQKTYEQYF. The DNA for the CDR3 is TGTGCCAGCAGCTCATTTGGACAGAAAACCTACGAGCAGTACTTC.

This chain joins TRBV7-8 and TRBJ1-3, with a weak D call TRBD1 (6 bases). There are 15 residues in the CDR3. Germline lookup yields CDR1 SGHVS and CDR2 FQNEAQ. Trimming removed 5 bases at V and 0 bases at J, with 11 bases between. CDR3 sequence reads: CASSQGQPSGNTIYF. The DNA of the CDR3 is TGTGCCAGCAGCCAAGGACAGCCCTCTGGAAACACCATATATTTT.

Only a few counts were recorded for this clone. It is likely a read error: a sequence one base away is far more abundant. The rearrangement joins TRBV11-2 to TRBJ2-5, with TRBD1 matching over 7 bases. After removal of 4 bases from V and 1 base from J, the junction contained 0 bases not matched to a gene. The germline V gene encodes CDR1 SGHAT and CDR2 FQNNGV. This CDR3 has 13 amino acids. In DNA form, the CDR3 reads TGTGCCAGCAGCTGGGACAGCCAAGAGACCCAGTACTTC. As protein: CASSWDSQETQYF.

The gene calls are TRBV19 and TRBJ1-2, with 9 bases that match TRBD1. CDR3 size: 14 residues. The germline V gene encodes CDR1 LNHDA and CDR2 SQIVND (reference sequence). With 6 bases clipped from V and 1 base from J, the junction kept 3 bases outside the gene matches. CDR3 sequence: CASSSGQGNYGYTF. CDR3 nucleotide sequence: TGTGCCAGTAGCTCGGGACAGGGTAACTATGGCTACACCTTC.

V is TRBV18 and J is TRBJ1-1; the D is unclear. Germline values: CDR1 KGHSH, CDR2 LQKENI. This CDR3 region has 16 residues. V dropped 3 bases and J dropped 0 bases, with 14 bases sitting between them. Written as DNA, the CDR3 is TGTGCCAGCTCACCGACCCCGAAAGGAGTGAACACTGAAGCTTTCTTT. This gives the protein CASSPTPKGVNTEAFF. Combining the CDR3 with reference TRBV18 and TRBJ1-1 gives the whole variable domain NAGVMQNPRHLVRRRGQEARLRCSPMKGHSHVYWYRQLPEEGLKFMVYLQKENIIDESGMPKERFSAEFPKEGPSILRIQQVVRGDSAAYFCASSPTPKGVNTEAFFGQGTRLTVV.